This T cell receptor beta chain originates from a study of T cells after yellow fever vaccination. Looking at the study overall: Low-cell-number fractions underwent preparation using SMART-Seq v4 Ultra Low Input. General study results and limits: There was a possibility that FACS-sorted repertoires contained abundant clonotypes contaminating from the bulk population.

TCRdb passed the 5' RACE reads through MiXCR, listing each CDR3 protein once. Of 280,000 or so distinct CDR3 sequences in the sample, around 8.6% are singletons; the top ten hold approximately 3.3%. This clonotype was detected a few times. Its target is not known. V lost 0 bases and J lost 6; bases outside the gene matches: 7. Germline CDR1 LGHNA, CDR2 YSLEER. The CDR3 consists of 16 residues. This chain links TRBV4-3 with TRBJ2-3, with 9 positions matching TRBD2. The sequencing here drew on CD4+ T cells sorted from PBMCs, taken 5 days after the yellow fever booster vaccination. This sequence was found in a man between 18 and 29 years old who received the YFV17D yellow fever vaccine. The CDR3 loop is CASSQDIAGAGDTQYF. CDR3 DNA sequence: TGCGCCAGCAGCCAAGATATAGCGGGGGCCGGGGATACGCAGTATTTT.